This record looks at one TCR beta chain sequence and its context. The sample comes from a study of blood T cell repertoires in COVID-19. Sequencing used immunoSEQ multiplex PCR; TCRdb keeps in-frame clones, though not all of them. Of about 180,000 clones listed, about 91% are singletons. V was trimmed by 5 bases and J by 2 bases, leaving 9 bases between them. The CDR3 runs to 13 residues. The specimen was peripheral blood. The TCR was taken from a woman aged 25 to 39 with acute or convalescent COVID-19. This chain joins TRBV12-3 or TRBV12-4 and TRBJ1-2; possible D gene TRBD1, 5 bases. CDR3 loop: CASSPRVNYGYTF. The CDR3 DNA reads TGTGCCAGCAGTCCCAGGGTGAACTATGGCTACACCTTC.